This T cell receptor (beta chain) emerged from a study of blood T cell repertoires in COVID-19. The authors' processing: Quantification of nucleated cells was approximated via reference gene primer amplification. Sequencing was performed with immunoSEQ multiplex PCR; in TCRdb, only in-frame clones are kept and a portion is missing. V and J calls and clone size come straight from that table; D and trimming were deduced from the DNA. This sample yields some 400,000 clones, of which nearly 90% are seen a single time; around 7% belongs to the top ten. This clone was counted once. The CDR3 has 16 residues. CDR1 is SGDLS and CDR2 is YYNGEE in the germline V gene. J was trimmed by 8 bases and V by 0 bases; bases with no gene match: 9.

Specimen: peripheral blood. The clonotype was recovered from a man aged 18 to 29 with active or convalescent COVID-19. The chain recombines TRBV9 with TRBJ2-1; TRBD2 matches 9 bases. The CDR3, as DNA: TGTGCCAGCAGCGTAGAGGCCGGCGGGAGGGTCCATGAGCAGTTCTTC. Protein sequence: CASSVEAGGRVHEQFF.